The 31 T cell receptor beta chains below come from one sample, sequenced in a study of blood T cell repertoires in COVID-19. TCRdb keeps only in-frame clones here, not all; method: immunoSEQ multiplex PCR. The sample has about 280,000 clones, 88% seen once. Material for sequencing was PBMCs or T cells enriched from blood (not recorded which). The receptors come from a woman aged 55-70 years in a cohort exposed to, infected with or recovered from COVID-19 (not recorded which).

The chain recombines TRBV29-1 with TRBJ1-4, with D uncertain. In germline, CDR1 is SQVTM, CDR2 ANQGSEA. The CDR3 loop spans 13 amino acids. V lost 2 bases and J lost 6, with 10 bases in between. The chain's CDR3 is CSVERGPDEKLFF. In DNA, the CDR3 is TGCAGCGTTGAACGAGGGCCGGATGAAAAACTGTTTTTT.

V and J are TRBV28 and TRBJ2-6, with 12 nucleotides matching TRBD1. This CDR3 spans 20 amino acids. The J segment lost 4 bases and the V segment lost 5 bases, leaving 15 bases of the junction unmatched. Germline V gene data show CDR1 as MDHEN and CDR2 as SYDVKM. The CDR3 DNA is TGTGCCAGCAGTCCCCATTACGTGGGGGGACAGGGGGCAGGGGCCAACGTCCTGACTTTC. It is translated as CASSPHYVGGQGAGANVLTF. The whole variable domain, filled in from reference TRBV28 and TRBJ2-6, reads DVKVTQSSRYLVKRTGEKVFLECVQDMDHENMFWYRQDPGLGLRLIYFSYDVKMKEKGDIPEGYSVSREKKERFSLILESASTNQTSMYLCASSPHYVGGQGAGANVLTFGAGSRLTVL.

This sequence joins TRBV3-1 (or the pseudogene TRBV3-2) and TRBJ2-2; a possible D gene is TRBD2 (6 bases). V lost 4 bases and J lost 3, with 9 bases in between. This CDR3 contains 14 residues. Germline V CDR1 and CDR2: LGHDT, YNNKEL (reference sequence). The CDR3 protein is CASSLLAYTGELFF. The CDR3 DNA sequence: TGTGCCAGCAGCCTACTAGCTTACACCGGGGAGCTGTTTTTT.

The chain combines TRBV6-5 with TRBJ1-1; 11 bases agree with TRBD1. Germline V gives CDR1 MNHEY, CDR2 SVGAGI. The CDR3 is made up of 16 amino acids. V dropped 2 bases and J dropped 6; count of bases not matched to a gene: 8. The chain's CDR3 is CASSYGGWTGGPEAFF. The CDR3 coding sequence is TGTGCCAGCAGTTACGGTGGTTGGACAGGGGGCCCTGAAGCTTTCTTT.

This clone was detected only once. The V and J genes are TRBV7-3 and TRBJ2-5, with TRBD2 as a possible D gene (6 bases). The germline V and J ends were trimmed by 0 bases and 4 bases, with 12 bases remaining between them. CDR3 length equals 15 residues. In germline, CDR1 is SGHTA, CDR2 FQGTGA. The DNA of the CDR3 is TGTGCCAGCAGCTTAACGAGTCTAGCGAGAGAGACCCAGTACTTC. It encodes CASSLTSLARETQYF.

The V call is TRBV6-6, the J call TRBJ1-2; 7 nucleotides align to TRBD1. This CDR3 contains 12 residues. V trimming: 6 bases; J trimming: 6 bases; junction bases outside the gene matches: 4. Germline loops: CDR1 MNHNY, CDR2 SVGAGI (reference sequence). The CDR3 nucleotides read TGTGCCAGCAGAAATACAGGGGATGGCTACACCTTC. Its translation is CASRNTGDGYTF.

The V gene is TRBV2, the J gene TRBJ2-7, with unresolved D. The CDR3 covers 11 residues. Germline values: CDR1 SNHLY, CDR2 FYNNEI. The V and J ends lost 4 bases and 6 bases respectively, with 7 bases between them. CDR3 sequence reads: CASSVGLEQYF. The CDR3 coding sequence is TGTGCCAGCAGTGTTGGCCTCGAGCAGTACTTC. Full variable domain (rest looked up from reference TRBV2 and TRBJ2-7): EPEVTQTPSHQVTQMGQEVILRCVPISNHLYFYWYRQILGQKVEFLVSFYNNEISEKSEIFDDQFSVERPDGSNFTLKIRSTKLEDSAMYFCASSVGLEQYFGPGTRLTVT.

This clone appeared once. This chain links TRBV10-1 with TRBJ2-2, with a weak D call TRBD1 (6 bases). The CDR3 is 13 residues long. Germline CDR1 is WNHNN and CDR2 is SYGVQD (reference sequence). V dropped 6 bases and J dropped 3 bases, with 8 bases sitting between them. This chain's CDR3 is CASRGGDTGELFF. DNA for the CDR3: TGCGCCAGCAGAGGGGGAGACACCGGGGAGCTGTTTTTT.

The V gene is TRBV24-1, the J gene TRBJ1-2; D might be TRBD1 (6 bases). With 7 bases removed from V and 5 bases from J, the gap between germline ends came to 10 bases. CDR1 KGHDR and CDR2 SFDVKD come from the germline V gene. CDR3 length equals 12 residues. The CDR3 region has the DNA TGTGCCACCAGCGGGACACCGTATGGCTACACCTTC. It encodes CATSGTPYGYTF.

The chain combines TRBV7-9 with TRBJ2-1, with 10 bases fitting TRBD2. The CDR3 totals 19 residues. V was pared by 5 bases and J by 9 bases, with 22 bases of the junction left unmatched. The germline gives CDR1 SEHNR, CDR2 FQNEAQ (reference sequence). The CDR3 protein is CASSREGPGTSADGGEQFF. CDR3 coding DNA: TGTGCCAGCAGCCGAGAAGGTCCCGGGACTAGCGCGGATGGTGGTGAGCAGTTCTTC. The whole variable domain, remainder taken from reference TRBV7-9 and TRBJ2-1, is DTGVSQNPRHKITKRGQNVTFRCDPISEHNRLYWYRQTLGQGPEFLTYFQNEAQLEKSRLLSDRFSAERPKGSFSTLEIQRTEQGDSAMYLCASSREGPGTSADGGEQFFGPGTRLTVL.

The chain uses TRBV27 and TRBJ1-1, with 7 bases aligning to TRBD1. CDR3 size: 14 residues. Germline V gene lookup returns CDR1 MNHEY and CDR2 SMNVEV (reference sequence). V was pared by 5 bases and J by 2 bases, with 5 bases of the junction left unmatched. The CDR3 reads CASSTGTANTEAFF. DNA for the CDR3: TGTGCCAGCAGTACGGGGACAGCAAACACTGAAGCTTTCTTT.

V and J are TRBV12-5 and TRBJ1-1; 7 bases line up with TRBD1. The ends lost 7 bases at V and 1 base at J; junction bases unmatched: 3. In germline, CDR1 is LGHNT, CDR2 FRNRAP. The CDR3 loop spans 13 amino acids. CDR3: CASADRTNTEAFF. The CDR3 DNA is TGTGCTAGTGCGGACAGGACGAACACTGAAGCTTTCTTT.

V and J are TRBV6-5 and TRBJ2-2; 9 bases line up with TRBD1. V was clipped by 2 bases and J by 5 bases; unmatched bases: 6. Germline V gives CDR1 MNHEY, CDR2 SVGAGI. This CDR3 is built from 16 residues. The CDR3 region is CASSYILGTGTGELFF. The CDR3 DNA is TGTGCCAGCAGTTACATTCTCGGGACAGGGACCGGGGAGCTGTTTTTT.

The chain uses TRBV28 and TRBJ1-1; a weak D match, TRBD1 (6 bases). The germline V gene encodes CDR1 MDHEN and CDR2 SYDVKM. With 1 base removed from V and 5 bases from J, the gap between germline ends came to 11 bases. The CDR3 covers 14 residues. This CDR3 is CASSLSWGRTEAFF. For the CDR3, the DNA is TGTGCCAGCAGTTTATCCTGGGGGCGAACTGAAGCTTTCTTT. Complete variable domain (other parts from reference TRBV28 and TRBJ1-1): DVKVTQSSRYLVKRTGEKVFLECVQDMDHENMFWYRQDPGLGLRLIYFSYDVKMKEKGDIPEGYSVSREKKERFSLILESASTNQTSMYLCASSLSWGRTEAFFGQGTRLTVV.

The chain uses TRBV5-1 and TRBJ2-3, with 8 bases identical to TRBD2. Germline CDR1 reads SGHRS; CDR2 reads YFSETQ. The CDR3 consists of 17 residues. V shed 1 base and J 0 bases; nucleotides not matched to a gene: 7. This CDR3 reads CASSLLNSGTSTDTQYF. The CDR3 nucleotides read TGCGCCAGCAGCTTGCTCAATAGCGGGACAAGCACAGATACGCAGTATTTT.

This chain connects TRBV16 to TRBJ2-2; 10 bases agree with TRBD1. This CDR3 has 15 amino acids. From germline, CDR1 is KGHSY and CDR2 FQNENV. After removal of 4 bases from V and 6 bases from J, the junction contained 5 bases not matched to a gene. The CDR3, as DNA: TGTGCCAGCAGCCGACAGACAGGGGGCTCCGGGGAGCTGTTTTTT. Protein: CASSRQTGGSGELFF. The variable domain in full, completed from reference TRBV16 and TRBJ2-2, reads GEEVAQTPKHLVRGEGQKAKLYCAPIKGHSYVFWYQQVLKNEFKFLISFQNENVFDETGMPKERFSAKCLPNSPCSLEIQATKLEDSAVYFCASSRQTGGSGELFFGEGSRLTVL.

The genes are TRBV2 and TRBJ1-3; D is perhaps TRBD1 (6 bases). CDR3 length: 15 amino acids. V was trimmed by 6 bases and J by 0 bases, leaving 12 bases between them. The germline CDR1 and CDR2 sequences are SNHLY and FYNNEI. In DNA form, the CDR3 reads TGTGCCAGCAGCGCTGACAGGAGCTCTGGAAACACCATATATTTT. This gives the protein CASSADRSSGNTIYF.

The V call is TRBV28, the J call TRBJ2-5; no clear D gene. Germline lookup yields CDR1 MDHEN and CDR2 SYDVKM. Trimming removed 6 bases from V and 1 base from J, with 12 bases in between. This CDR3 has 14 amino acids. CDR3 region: CASRVGGSQETQYF. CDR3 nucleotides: TGTGCCAGCAGGGTAGGCGGCAGCCAAGAGACCCAGTACTTC. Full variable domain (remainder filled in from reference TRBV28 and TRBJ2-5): DVKVTQSSRYLVKRTGEKVFLECVQDMDHENMFWYRQDPGLGLRLIYFSYDVKMKEKGDIPEGYSVSREKKERFSLILESASTNQTSMYLCASRVGGSQETQYFGPGTRLLVL.

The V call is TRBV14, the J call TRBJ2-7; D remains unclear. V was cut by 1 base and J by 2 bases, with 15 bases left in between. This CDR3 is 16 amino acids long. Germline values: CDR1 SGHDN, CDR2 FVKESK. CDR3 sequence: CASSQGPRVRTYEQYF. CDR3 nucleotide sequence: TGTGCCAGCAGCCAAGGGCCGCGCGTCAGGACCTACGAGCAGTACTTC.

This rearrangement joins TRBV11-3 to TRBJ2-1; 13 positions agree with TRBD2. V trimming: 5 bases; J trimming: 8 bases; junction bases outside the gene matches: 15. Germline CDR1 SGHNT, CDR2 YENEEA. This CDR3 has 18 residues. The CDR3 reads CASSQRLAGGPPVDEQFF. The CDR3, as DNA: TGTGCCAGCAGCCAGCGACTAGCGGGAGGCCCGCCGGTGGATGAGCAGTTCTTC. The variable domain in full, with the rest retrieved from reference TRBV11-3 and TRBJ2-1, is EAGVVQSPRYKIIEKKQPVAFWCNPISGHNTLYWYLQNLGQGPELLIRYENEEAVDDSQLPKDRFSAERLKGVDSTLKIQPAELGDSAVYLCASSQRLAGGPPVDEQFFGPGTRLTVL.

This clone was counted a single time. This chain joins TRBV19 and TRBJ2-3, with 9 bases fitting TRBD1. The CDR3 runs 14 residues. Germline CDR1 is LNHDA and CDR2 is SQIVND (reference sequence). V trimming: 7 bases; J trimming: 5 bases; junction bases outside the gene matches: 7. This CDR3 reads CASTNTGGRDTQYF. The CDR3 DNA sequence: TGTGCCAGTACCAACACAGGGGGCAGAGATACGCAGTATTTT.

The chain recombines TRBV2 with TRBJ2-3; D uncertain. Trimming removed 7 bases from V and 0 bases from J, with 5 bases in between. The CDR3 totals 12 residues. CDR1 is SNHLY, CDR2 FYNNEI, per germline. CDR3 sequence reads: CASKTSTDTQYF. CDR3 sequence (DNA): TGTGCCAGCAAAACTAGCACAGATACGCAGTATTTT.

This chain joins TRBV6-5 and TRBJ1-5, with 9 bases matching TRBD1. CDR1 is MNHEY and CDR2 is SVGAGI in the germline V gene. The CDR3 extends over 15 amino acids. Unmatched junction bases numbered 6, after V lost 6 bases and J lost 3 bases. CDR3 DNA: TGTGCCAGCAGCAGGGGACAGGGCAACAATCAGCCCCAGCATTTT. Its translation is CASSRGQGNNQPQHF.

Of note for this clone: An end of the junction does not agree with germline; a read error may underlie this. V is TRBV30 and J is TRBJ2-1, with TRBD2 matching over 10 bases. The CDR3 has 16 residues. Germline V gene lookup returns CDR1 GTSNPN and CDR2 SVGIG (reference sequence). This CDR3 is CAWSRGASGSINELFF. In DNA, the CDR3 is TGTGCCTGGAGTCGGGGAGCTAGCGGGAGCATCAATGAGCTGTTCTTC.

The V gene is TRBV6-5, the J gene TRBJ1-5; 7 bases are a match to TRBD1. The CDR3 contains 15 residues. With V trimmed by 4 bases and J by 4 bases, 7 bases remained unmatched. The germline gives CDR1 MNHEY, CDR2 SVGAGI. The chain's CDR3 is CASSSNGQENQPQHF. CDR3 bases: TGTGCCAGCAGTTCCAACGGACAGGAGAATCAGCCCCAGCATTTT.

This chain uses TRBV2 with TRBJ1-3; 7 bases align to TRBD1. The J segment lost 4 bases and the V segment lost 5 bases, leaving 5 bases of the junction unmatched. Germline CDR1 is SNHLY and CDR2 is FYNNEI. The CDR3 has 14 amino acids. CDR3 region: CASSYRGSGNTIYF. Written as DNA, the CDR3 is TGTGCCAGCAGTTACAGGGGATCAGGAAACACCATATATTTT.

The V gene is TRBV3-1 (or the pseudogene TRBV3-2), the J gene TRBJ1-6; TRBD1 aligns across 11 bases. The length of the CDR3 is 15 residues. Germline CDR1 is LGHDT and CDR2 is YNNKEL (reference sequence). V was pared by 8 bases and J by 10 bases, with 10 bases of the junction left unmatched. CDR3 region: CASRDRDRGRSPLHF. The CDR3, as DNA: TGTGCCAGCCGCGACCGGGACAGGGGGAGATCACCCCTCCACTTT.

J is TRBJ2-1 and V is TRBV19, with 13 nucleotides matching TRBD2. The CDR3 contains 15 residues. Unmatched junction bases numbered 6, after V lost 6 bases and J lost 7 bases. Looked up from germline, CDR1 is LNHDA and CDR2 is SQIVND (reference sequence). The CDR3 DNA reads TGTGCCAGTAGGGAAACTAGCGGGAGGGCTAATGAGCAGTTCTTC. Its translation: CASRETSGRANEQFF. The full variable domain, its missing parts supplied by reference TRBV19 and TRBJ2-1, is DGGITQSPKYLFRKEGQNVTLSCEQNLNHDAMYWYRQDPGQGLRLIYYSQIVNDFQKGDIAEGYSVSREKKESFPLTVTSAQKNPTAFYLCASRETSGRANEQFFGPGTRLTVL.

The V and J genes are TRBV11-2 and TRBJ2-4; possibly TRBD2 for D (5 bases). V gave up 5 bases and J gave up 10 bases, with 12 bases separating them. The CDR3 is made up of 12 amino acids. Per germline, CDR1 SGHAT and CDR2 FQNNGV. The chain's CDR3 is CASSPGESIQYF. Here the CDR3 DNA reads TGTGCCAGCAGCCCCGGGGAGTCGATTCAGTACTTC.

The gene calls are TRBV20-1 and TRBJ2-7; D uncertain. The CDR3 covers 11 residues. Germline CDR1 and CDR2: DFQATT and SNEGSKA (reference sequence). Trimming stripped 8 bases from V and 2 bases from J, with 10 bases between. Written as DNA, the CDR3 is TGCAGTCCCAGCGTAACCTACGAGCAGTACTTC. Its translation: CSPSVTYEQYF.

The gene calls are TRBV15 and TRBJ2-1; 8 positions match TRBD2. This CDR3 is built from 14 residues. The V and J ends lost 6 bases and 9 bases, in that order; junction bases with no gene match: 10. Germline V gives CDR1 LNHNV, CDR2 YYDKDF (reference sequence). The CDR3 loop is CATRTRGGGVEQFF. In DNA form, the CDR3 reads TGTGCCACCAGAACCCGGGGGGGAGGGGTTGAGCAGTTCTTC.